This T cell receptor (beta chain) was obtained from a study of T cells in Graves' hyperthyroidism and ophthalmopathy. Study information: Blood from the periphery was taken at initial diagnosis, before any treatment. Whole-study results and caveats: Most clonotypes that expanded in the thyroid above 0.001 also showed up in blood.

The study based diagnoses on clinical symptoms, serum thyroxine and TRAb, thyroid ultrasound and orbital computed tomography. TCR beta CDR3 sequences were amplified from RNA transcripts. HTBI primers were used for first-round RT-PCR of the TCR CDR3. Each CDR3 protein gets one entry after TCRdb re-called the multiplex PCR reads with MiXCR. The sample has around 340,000 distinct CDR3 sequences, around 17% seen once. J lost 5 bases, V lost 5 bases, and 17 bases had no gene match. There are 17 residues in the CDR3. Germline assignment: CDR1 MDHEN and CDR2 SYDVKM. This clonotype has a count of ten or more. The antigen remains undetermined.

This clonotype originated in a man aged 25 to 45 with Graves' hyperthyroidism. Sequencing was done on a sample of blood. The V call is TRBV28, the J call TRBJ1-1, with 7 bases that match TRBD1. CDR3 residues: CASSPLPRTGAETEAFF. DNA of the CDR3: TGTGCCAGCAGTCCCCTCCCAAGAACAGGGGCAGAAACTGAAGCTTTCTTT.